The 17 T cell receptor beta chains below all came from one sample that was sequenced in a study of TIL therapy for anti-PD-1-resistant metastatic lung cancer. The immunoSEQ assay was v3. The data were produced by immunoSEQ multiplex PCR, yet TCRdb's version contains in-frame clones alone and is incomplete. The data contain under 65,000 clones, 70% to 90% of them singletons. Time point of the sample: pre-treatment sample, taken before nivolumab and TIL therapy. Specimen: blood, collected at baseline. Receptors were obtained from a person between 30 and 80 years old with non-small cell lung cancer.

In its sample, this clone was seen a few times. The chain employs TRBV7-2 and TRBJ1-6, with D uncertain. CDR1 is SGHTA, CDR2 FQGNSA, per germline. The CDR3 loop spans 13 amino acids. The ends were cut back, 1 base at V and 6 bases at J, with 4 bases in the middle. CDR3 nucleotide sequence: TGTGCCAGCAGCTTAGGGGGTAATTCACCCCTCCACTTT. Amino acids: CASSLGGNSPLHF.

The chain couples TRBV14 to TRBJ1-1, with a possible D match to TRBD1 (6 bases). The V gene lost 0 bases and the J gene lost 0 bases, with 20 bases spanning the gap. The CDR3 has 19 amino acids. Germline V gives CDR1 SGHDN, CDR2 FVKESK. CDR3 DNA sequence: TGTGCCAGCAGCCAAGATTCGCCTTGGGGGGCGTACATGAACACTGAAGCTTTCTTT. Amino acids: CASSQDSPWGAYMNTEAFF.

In nucleotides, the CDR3 is TGTGCCAGCAGTTACACGGGAAGGAAGTACGAGCAGTACTTC. Its protein is CASSYTGRKYEQYF. The chain has TRBV6-6 and TRBJ2-7; perhaps TRBD2 as D (5 bases). The CDR3 totals 14 residues. Germline V gene sequence: CDR1 MNHNY, CDR2 SVGAGI (reference sequence). The V gene lost 2 bases and the J gene lost 4 bases, with 12 bases spanning the gap.

The chain combines TRBV27 with TRBJ2-2; 7 bases align to TRBD1. CDR1 and CDR2 from the germline V gene are MNHEY and SMNVEV (reference sequence). V lost 4 bases to trimming and J lost 1 base; unmatched junction nucleotides: 3. This CDR3 is built from 15 residues. CDR3 coding DNA: TGTGCCAGCAGTTCTCACAGGGGGAACACCGGGGAGCTGTTTTTT. Its protein product is CASSSHRGNTGELFF.

This clone was counted a few times. V and J are TRBV15 and TRBJ2-7; TRBD2 might be the D (6 bases). The CDR3 is 16 residues long. The germline V gene has CDR1 LNHNV and CDR2 YYDKDF (reference sequence). Between the trimmed V and J ends, which lost 3 bases and 6 bases, there was a span of 21 bases. The DNA for the CDR3 is TGTGCCACCAGCAGCTCAGGGCTAGCGCTGGGGGGCGAGCAGTACTTC. As protein: CATSSSGLALGGEQYF.

V is TRBV10-3 and J is TRBJ2-7; 7 nucleotides align to TRBD1. Germline V CDR1 and CDR2: ENHRY, SYGVKD. The CDR3 totals 12 residues. The CDR3, as DNA: TGTGCTTCGAGGGACAGAACCTACGAGCAGTACTTC. Protein: CASRDRTYEQYF.

The chain couples TRBV18 to TRBJ1-2, with D uncertain. V was trimmed by 3 bases and J by 1 base, leaving 9 bases between them. The CDR3 totals 14 residues. Germline V CDR1 and CDR2: KGHSH, LQKENI. The CDR3 region has the DNA TGTGCCAGCTCACCTGCCCCGGGTAACTATGGCTACACCTTC. Protein product: CASSPAPGNYGYTF.

The CDR3 loop reads CASSLYVDRNTEAFF. CDR3 bases: TGTGCCAGCAGCTTATATGTAGACCGGAACACTGAAGCTTTCTTT. The rearrangement joins TRBV7-6 to TRBJ1-1; D gene unclear. With 2 bases removed from V and 1 base from J, the gap between germline ends came to 11 bases. This CDR3 is built from 15 residues. Germline lookup yields CDR1 SGHVS and CDR2 FNYEAQ.

The gene calls are TRBV5-4 and TRBJ2-1; 12 bases agree with TRBD2. From germline, CDR1 is SGHNT and CDR2 YYREEE (reference sequence). The CDR3 sequence is 16 residues long. The J segment lost 4 bases and the V segment lost 4 bases, leaving 6 bases of the junction unmatched. For the CDR3, the DNA is TGTGCCAGCAGCCCACCACTAGCGGGAGGATACAATGAGCAGTTCTTC. This codes for CASSPPLAGGYNEQFF. Filled out from reference TRBV5-4 and TRBJ2-1, the complete variable domain reads ETGVTQSPTHLIKTRGQQVTLRCSSQSGHNTVSWYQQALGQGPQFIFQYYREEENGRGNFPPRFSGLQFPNYSSELNVNALELDDSALYLCASSPPLAGGYNEQFFGPGTRLTVL.

This sequence joins TRBV28 and TRBJ1-1; perhaps TRBD1 as D (5 bases). Looked up from germline, CDR1 is MDHEN and CDR2 is SYDVKM. V gave up 3 bases and J gave up 0 bases, with 11 bases separating them. This CDR3 comprises 15 residues. The CDR3 sequence: CASSLGRGMNTEAFF. The CDR3 DNA sequence: TGTGCCAGCAGTTTGGGGAGGGGAATGAACACTGAAGCTTTCTTT.

The V call is TRBV18, the J call TRBJ2-1; TRBD2 matches at 9 bases. V shed 2 bases, J shed 8 bases, and the junction held 19 bases outside the gene matches. This CDR3 contains 19 residues. CDR1 is KGHSH and CDR2 is LQKENI in the germline V gene. The CDR3, as DNA: TGTGCCAGCTCACCAAGGTTGTTAAATGGGGCGGGAGGGCCGCATGAGCAGTTCTTC. This gives the protein CASSPRLLNGAGGPHEQFF. Looking up the rest from reference TRBV18 and TRBJ2-1 gives the full variable domain: NAGVMQNPRHLVRRRGQEARLRCSPMKGHSHVYWYRQLPEEGLKFMVYLQKENIIDESGMPKERFSAEFPKEGPSILRIQQVVRGDSAAYFCASSPRLLNGAGGPHEQFFGPGTRLTVL.

The chain carries TRBV7-9 and TRBJ2-1, with 10 nucleotides matching TRBD2. J gave up 7 bases and V 3 bases, and 15 bases lay outside the gene matches. The CDR3 is 18 amino acids. From germline, CDR1 is SEHNR and CDR2 FQNEAQ (reference sequence). The CDR3 here is CASSFLAGDNWGGNEQFF. DNA of the CDR3: TGTGCCAGCAGCTTTCTAGCGGGAGATAATTGGGGTGGGAATGAGCAGTTCTTC.

The CDR3 region is CASSGGAEAFF. CDR3 DNA sequence: TGCGCCAGCAGTGGAGGAGCTGAAGCTTTCTTT. The gene calls are TRBV10-1 and TRBJ1-1; the D is unclear. Deletions cut 4 bases from V and 6 bases from J, with 6 bases between. The CDR3 extends over 11 amino acids. Germline V lookup: CDR1 WNHNN, CDR2 SYGVQD (reference sequence).

This clone was picked up one time. The genes are TRBV11-3 and TRBJ2-4; TRBD2 might be the D (6 bases). The CDR3 sequence is 13 residues long. Trimming took off 5 bases at V and 8 bases at J, with 13 bases between the two ends. CDR1 is SGHNT and CDR2 is YENEEA in the germline V gene. CDR3 sequence reads: CASSLGWGDIQYF. The CDR3 coding sequence is TGTGCCAGCAGCCTTGGGTGGGGGGACATTCAGTACTTC.

The chain links TRBV28 to TRBJ1-1; the D gene is possibly TRBD1 (5 bases). The CDR3 sequence is 11 residues long. Looked up from germline, CDR1 is MDHEN and CDR2 is SYDVKM. V was shortened by 7 bases and J by 7 bases, with 10 bases between the two germline ends. The CDR3 coding sequence is TGTGCCAGCACCGGGGACTTTGAAGCTTTCTTT. This gives the protein CASTGDFEAFF.

V usage is TRBV29-1 and J usage is TRBJ1-2; no clear D gene. The V gene's germline CDR1 is SQVTM and CDR2 ANQGSEA. Trimming took 1 base from V and 5 from J, leaving 5 bases between them. This CDR3 spans 11 amino acids. The CDR3 region has the DNA TGCAGCGTTGAAGTAAGATATGGCTACACCTTC. This gives the protein CSVEVRYGYTF.

The J gene is TRBJ2-7, the V gene TRBV2; possible D gene TRBD2, 6 bases. Per the germline V gene, CDR1 is SNHLY and CDR2 is FYNNEI. The V and J ends lost 6 bases and 8 bases respectively, with 11 bases between them. CDR3 length: 11 amino acids. The CDR3: CASSPEGQQYF. In DNA, the CDR3 is TGTGCCAGCAGCCCGGAGGGGCAGCAGTACTTC.